This TCR beta chain was identified in a study of radiation and T cells in renal cell carcinoma. Germline values: CDR1 SGHAT, CDR2 FQDESV (reference sequence). The CDR3 consists of 15 residues. The ends lost 5 bases at V and 2 bases at J; junction bases unmatched: 4. General observations from the study: Without pretreatment biopsies, baseline tumor clonotype presence was undetermined. Top tumor clonotypes rose in blood 2 weeks post-radiation, then contracted.

As regards this clone: Its antigen is unidentified.

Specified time point: baseline pretreatment blood. The treatment here: 15 Gy SBRT to primary tumor, nephrectomy 4 weeks later. After SBRT, blood was collected at 2 and 4 weeks, plus baseline. The patient's renal cell carcinoma had clear cell pathology. The table came from immunoSEQ multiplex PCR; TCRdb's copy has only in-frame clones and leaves some out. The table lists 110,000 to 150,000 clones, about 88% of them singletons. The chain recombines TRBV11-1 with TRBJ2-5; TRBD1 aligns across 11 bases. The TCR comes from a woman aged 50 to 65 with renal cell carcinoma. Material: blood, obtained from a patient whose treatment included radiotherapy and nephrectomy. CDR3 protein: CASSRTGGGQETQYF. DNA for the CDR3: TGTGCCAGCAGCCGGACAGGGGGCGGGCAAGAGACCCAGTACTTC.